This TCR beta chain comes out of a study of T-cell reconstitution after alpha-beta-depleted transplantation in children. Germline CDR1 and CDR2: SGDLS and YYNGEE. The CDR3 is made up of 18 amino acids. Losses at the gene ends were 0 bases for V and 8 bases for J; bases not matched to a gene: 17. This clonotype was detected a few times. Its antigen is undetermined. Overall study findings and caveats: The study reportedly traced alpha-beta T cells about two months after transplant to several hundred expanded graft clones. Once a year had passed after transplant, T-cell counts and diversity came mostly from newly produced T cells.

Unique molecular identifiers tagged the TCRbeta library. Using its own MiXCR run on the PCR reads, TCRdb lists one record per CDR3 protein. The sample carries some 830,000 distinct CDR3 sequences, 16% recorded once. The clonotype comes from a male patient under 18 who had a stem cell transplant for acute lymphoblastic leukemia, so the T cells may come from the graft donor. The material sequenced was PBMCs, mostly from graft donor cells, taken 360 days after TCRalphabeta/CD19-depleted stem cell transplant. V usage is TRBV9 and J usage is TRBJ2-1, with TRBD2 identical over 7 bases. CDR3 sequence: CASSVESPYHGRGDEQFF. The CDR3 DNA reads TGTGCCAGCAGCGTAGAGAGCCCGTACCATGGGAGGGGCGATGAGCAGTTCTTC.